Below, 8 T cell receptor beta chains from the same sample are listed, as sequenced in a study of blood T cell repertoires in COVID-19. Produced via immunoSEQ multiplex PCR; TCRdb's table is partial and in-frame only. The sample gives 250,000 to 300,000 clones, approximately 88% of which show up once; roughly 10% is in the top ten. Sequences were obtained from peripheral blood. The receptors originated from a woman between 65 and 79 years old with COVID-19, enrolled during active disease.

This chain connects TRBV6-1 to TRBJ2-5, with 10 bases identical to TRBD1. Germline-derived CDR1 and CDR2 are MNHNS and SASEGT. V lost 3 bases, J lost 1 base, and 5 bases stayed unmatched. The CDR3 runs 16 residues. CDR3 residues: CASSDLGQGIQETQYF. For the CDR3, the DNA is TGTGCCAGCAGTGATCTGGGACAGGGGATCCAAGAGACCCAGTACTTC.

V and J are TRBV5-4 and TRBJ1-1; D gene ambiguous. CDR1 and CDR2 from the germline V gene are SGHNT and YYREEE (reference sequence). Trimming shortened V by 3 bases and J by 0 bases, and 9 bases separated the two germline ends. This CDR3 has 14 amino acids. This CDR3 reads CASSWGALNTEAFF. The CDR3 region has the DNA TGTGCCAGCAGCTGGGGAGCTTTGAACACTGAAGCTTTCTTT. The complete variable domain, with remaining parts taken from reference TRBV5-4 and TRBJ1-1, reads ETGVTQSPTHLIKTRGQQVTLRCSSQSGHNTVSWYQQALGQGPQFIFQYYREEENGRGNFPPRFSGLQFPNYSSELNVNALELDDSALYLCASSWGALNTEAFFGQGTRLTVV.

V usage is TRBV7-9 and J usage is TRBJ2-1; D may be TRBD2 (5 bases). The V end was cut by 3 bases, the J end by 4 bases, with 10 bases between. In germline, CDR1 is SEHNR, CDR2 FQNEAQ (reference sequence). The CDR3 runs 14 residues. Here the CDR3 DNA reads TGTGCCAGCAGCTTCGGGGTGCAATACAATGAGCAGTTCTTC. Encoded protein: CASSFGVQYNEQFF.

The chain employs TRBV6-2 or TRBV6-3 and TRBJ2-7; tentatively, D is TRBD1 (6 bases). The CDR3 sequence is 14 residues long. Per germline, CDR1 MNHEY and CDR2 SVGEGT. V lost 2 bases and J lost 4, with 12 bases in between. Written as DNA, the CDR3 is TGTGCCAGCAGTTACACCAGGGGTCATTACGAGCAGTACTTC. This sequence encodes CASSYTRGHYEQYF.

This clone has only a few counts. The chain is built from TRBV13 and TRBJ2-2, with 7 positions matching TRBD1. CDR1 is PRHDT and CDR2 is FYEKMQ in the germline V gene (reference sequence). The trim removed 5 bases at V and 8 bases at J, leaving 11 bases unmatched. CDR3 length: 15 amino acids. Written as DNA, the CDR3 is TGTGCCAGCAGCATCCGGGACAGAGGCTCGGGGGAGCTGTTTTTT. This encodes CASSIRDRGSGELFF.

The rearrangement links TRBV28 to TRBJ2-7, with TRBD2 matching over 10 bases. V gave up 1 base and J gave up 1 base; unmatched junction bases: 4. Germline CDR1 reads MDHEN; CDR2 reads SYDVKM. CDR3 length: 16 residues. CDR3 amino acids: CASSLSPLAGSYEQYF. The CDR3 coding sequence is TGTGCCAGCAGTTTATCCCCACTAGCGGGGTCCTACGAGCAGTACTTC.

This chain joins TRBV14 and TRBJ2-7; D gene ambiguous. This CDR3 comprises 13 residues. V was pared by 1 base and J by 1 base, with 5 bases between. CDR1 SGHDN and CDR2 FVKESK come from the germline V gene. CDR3 region: CASSQAKSYEQYF. CDR3 sequence (DNA): TGTGCCAGCAGCCAAGCTAAGTCCTACGAGCAGTACTTC.

V and J are TRBV24-1 and TRBJ2-3; tentatively, D is TRBD2 (6 bases). The CDR3 is made up of 12 amino acids. Germline loops: CDR1 KGHDR, CDR2 SFDVKD. Trimming left V 9 bases short and J 4 bases short, with 10 bases between. The chain's CDR3 is CATSRESDTQYF. The DNA of the CDR3 is TGTGCCACCTCTCGGGAGTCAGATACGCAGTATTTT.